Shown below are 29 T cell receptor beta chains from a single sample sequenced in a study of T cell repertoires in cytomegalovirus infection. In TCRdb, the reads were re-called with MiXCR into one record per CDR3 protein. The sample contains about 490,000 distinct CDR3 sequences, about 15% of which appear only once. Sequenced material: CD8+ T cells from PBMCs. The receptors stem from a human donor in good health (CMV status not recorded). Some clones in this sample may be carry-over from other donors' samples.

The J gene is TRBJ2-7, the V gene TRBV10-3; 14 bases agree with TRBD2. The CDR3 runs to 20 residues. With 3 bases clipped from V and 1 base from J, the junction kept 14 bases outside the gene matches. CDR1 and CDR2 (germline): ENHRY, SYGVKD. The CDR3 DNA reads TGTGCCATCAGTGATTACGTGACTAGCGGGAGGGCAAATACTTCCTACGAGCAGTACTTC. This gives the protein CAISDYVTSGRANTSYEQYF.

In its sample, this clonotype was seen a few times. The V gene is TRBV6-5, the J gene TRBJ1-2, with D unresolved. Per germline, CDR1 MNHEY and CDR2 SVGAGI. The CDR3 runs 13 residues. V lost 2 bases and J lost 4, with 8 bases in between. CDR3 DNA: TGTGCCAGCAGTTACGGGGTCGGCTATGGCTACACCTTC. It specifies CASSYGVGYGYTF.

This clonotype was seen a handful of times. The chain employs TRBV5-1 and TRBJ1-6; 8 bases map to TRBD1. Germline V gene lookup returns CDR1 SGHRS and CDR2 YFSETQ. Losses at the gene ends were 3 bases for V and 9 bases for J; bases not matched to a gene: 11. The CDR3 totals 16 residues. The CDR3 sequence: CASSSPSTGDVSPLHF. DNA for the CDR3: TGCGCCAGCAGCTCACCTTCGACAGGGGACGTTTCACCCCTCCACTTT. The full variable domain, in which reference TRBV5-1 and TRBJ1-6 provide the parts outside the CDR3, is KAGVTQTPRYLIKTRGQQVTLSCSPISGHRSVSWYQQTPGQGLQFLFEYFSETQRNKGNFPGRFSGRQFSNSRSEMNVSTLELGDSALYLCASSSPSTGDVSPLHFGNGTRLTVT.

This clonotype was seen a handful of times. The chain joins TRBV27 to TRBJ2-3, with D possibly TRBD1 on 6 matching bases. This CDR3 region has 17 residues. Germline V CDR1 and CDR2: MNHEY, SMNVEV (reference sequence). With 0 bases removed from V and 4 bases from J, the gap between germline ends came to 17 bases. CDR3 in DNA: TGTGCCAGCAGTTTATCAAAGACAGGACTCCCGGCAGATACGCAGTATTTT. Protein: CASSLSKTGLPADTQYF.

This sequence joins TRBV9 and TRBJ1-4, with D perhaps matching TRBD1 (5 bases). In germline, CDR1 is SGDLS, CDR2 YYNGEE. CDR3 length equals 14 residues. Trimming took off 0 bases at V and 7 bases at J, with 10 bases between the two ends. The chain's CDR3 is CASSVGQQLEKLFF. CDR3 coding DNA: TGTGCCAGCAGCGTAGGACAGCAGCTTGAAAAACTGTTTTTT. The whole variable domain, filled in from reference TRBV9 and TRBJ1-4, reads DSGVTQTPKHLITATGQRVTLRCSPRSGDLSVYWYQQSLDQGLQFLIQYYNGEERAKGNILERFSAQQFPDLHSELNLSSLELGDSALYFCASSVGQQLEKLFFGSGTQLSVL.

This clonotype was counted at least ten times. The CDR3 sequence is CASSSGQLYGYTF. Written as DNA, the CDR3 is TGTGCCAGCAGCTCGGGACAGCTCTATGGCTACACCTTC. The rearrangement joins TRBV7-9 to TRBJ1-2; 7 nucleotides line up with TRBD1. J was trimmed by 4 bases and V by 4 bases; bases with no gene match: 3. The CDR3 has 13 residues. CDR1 and CDR2 (germline): SEHNR, FQNEAQ (reference sequence). The complete variable domain, with remaining parts taken from reference TRBV7-9 and TRBJ1-2, reads DTGVSQNPRHKITKRGQNVTFRCDPISEHNRLYWYRQTLGQGPEFLTYFQNEAQLEKSRLLSDRFSAERPKGSFSTLEIQRTEQGDSAMYLCASSSGQLYGYTFGSGTRLTVV.

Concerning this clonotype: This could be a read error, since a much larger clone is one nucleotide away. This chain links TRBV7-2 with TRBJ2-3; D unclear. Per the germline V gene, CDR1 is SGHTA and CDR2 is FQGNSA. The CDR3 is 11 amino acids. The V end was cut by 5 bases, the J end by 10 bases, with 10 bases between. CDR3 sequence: CASSRVSAQYF. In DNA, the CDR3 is TGTGCCAGCAGCCGAGTAAGTGCGCAGTATTTT.

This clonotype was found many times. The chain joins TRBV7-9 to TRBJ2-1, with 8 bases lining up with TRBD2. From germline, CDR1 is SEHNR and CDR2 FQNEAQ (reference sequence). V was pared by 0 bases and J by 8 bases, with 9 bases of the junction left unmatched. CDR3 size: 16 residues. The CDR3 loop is CASSLAGLYGRDEQFF. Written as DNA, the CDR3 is TGTGCCAGCAGCTTAGCCGGTTTATACGGGAGGGATGAGCAGTTCTTC.

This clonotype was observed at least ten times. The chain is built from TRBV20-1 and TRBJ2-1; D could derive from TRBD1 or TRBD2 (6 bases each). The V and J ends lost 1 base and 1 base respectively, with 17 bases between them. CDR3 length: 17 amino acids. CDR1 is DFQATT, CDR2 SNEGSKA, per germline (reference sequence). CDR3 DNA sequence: TGCAGTGCTAGAGGGCGGGGAAGGGGGGCTTCCTACAATGAGCAGTTCTTC. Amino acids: CSARGRGRGASYNEQFF.

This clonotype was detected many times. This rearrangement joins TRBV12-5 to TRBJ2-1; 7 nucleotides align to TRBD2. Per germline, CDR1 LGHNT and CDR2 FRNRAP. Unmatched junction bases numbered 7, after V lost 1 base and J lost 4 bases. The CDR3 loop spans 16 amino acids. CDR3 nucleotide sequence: TGTGCTAGTGGTTTGGCGTCGACTAGCCCGTACAATGAGCAGTTCTTC. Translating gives CASGLASTSPYNEQFF.

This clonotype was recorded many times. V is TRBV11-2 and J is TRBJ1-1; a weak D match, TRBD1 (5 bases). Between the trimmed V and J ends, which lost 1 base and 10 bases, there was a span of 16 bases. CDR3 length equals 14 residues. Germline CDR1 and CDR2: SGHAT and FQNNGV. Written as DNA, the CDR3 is TGTGCCAGCAGCTTAGGTGGACGCGGGGCGGGAGCTTTCTTT. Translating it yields CASSLGGRGAGAFF.

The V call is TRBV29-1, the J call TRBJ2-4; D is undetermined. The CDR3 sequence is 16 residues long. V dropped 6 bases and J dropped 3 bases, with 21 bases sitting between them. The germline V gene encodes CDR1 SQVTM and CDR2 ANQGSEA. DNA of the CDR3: TGCAGCGTCGTAGTTGGCCCCCGGGCAGGCAAAAACATTCAGTACTTC. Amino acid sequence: CSVVVGPRAGKNIQYF. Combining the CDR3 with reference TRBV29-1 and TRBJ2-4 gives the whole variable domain SAVISQKPSRDICQRGTSLTIQCQVDSQVTMMFWYRQQPGQSLTLIATANQGSEATYESGFVIDKFPISRPNLTFSTLTVSNMSPEDSSIYLCSVVVGPRAGKNIQYFGAGTRLSVL.

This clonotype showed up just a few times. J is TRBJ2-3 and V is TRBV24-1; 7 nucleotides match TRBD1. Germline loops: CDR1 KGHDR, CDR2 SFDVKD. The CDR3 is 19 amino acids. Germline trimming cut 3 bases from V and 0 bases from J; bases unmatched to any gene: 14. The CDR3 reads CATSDLAPRDSTSTDTQYF. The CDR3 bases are TGTGCCACCAGTGATCTTGCCCCCCGGGACAGCACTAGCACAGATACGCAGTATTTT.

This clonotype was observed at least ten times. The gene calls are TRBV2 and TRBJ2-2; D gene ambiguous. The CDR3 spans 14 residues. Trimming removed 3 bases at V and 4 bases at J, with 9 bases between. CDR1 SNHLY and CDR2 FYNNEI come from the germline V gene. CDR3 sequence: CASSDRRSTGELFF. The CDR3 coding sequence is TGTGCCAGCAGTGATCGACGTAGCACCGGGGAGCTGTTTTTT.

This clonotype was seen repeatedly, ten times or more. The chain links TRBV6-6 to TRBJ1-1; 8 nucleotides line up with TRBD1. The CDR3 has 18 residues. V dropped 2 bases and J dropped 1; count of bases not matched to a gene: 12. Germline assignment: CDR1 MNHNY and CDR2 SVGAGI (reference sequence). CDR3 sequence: CASSYRTGPTTTNTEAFF. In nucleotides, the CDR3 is TGTGCCAGCAGTTACCGGACAGGGCCCACCACCACGAACACTGAAGCTTTCTTT.

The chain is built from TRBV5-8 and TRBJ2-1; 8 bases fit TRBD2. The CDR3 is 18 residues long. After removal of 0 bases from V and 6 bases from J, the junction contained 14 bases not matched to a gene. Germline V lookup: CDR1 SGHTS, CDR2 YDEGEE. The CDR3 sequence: CASSLEGSQRELLNEQFF. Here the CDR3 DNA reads TGTGCCAGCAGCTTGGAAGGGTCCCAGCGGGAGTTGCTCAATGAGCAGTTCTTC.

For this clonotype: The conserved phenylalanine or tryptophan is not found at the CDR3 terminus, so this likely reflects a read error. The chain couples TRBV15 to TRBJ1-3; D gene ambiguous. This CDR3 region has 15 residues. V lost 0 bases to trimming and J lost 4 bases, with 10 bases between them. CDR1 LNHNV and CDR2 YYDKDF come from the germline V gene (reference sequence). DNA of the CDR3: TGTGCCACCAGCAGAGATAAGGGTCTGGGAAACACCATATATTAT. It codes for CATSRDKGLGNTIYY.

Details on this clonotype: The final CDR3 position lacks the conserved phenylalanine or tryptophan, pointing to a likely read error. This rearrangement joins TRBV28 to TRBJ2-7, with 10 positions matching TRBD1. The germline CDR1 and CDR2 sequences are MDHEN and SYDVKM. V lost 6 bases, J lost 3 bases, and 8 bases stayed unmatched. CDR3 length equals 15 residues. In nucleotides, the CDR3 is TGTGCCAGCAGCCCCTCCGGGACAGGGGTCTACGAGCAGTACTTA. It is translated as CASSPSGTGVYEQYL.

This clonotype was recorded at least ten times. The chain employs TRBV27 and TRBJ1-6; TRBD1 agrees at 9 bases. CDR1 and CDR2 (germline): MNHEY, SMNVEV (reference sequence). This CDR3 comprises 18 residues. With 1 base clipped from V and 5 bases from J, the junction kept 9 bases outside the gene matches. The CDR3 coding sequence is TGTGCCAGCAGTTTATGGGGACAGGGCCCTGAGGATAATTCACCCCTCCACTTT. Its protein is CASSLWGQGPEDNSPLHF.

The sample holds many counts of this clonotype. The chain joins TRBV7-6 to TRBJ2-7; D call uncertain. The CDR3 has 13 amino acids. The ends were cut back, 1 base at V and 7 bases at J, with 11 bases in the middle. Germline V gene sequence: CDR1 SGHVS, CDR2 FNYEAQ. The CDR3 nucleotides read TGTGCCAGCAGCTTAGGGGGATCGCGAGAGCAGTACTTC. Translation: CASSLGGSREQYF.

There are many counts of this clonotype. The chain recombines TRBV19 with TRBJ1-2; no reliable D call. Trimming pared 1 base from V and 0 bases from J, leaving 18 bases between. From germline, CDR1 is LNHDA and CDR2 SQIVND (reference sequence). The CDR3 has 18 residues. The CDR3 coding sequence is TGTGCCAGTAGTATAGCCGCTGCGACACCTTATACTAACTATGGCTACACCTTC. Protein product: CASSIAAATPYTNYGYTF.

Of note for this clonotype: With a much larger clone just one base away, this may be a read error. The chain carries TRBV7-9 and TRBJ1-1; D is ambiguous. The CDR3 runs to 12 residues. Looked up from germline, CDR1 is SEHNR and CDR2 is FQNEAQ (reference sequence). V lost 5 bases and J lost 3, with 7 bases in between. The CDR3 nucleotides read TGTGCCAGCAGCATCTCCCACACTGAAGCTTTCTTT. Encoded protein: CASSISHTEAFF.

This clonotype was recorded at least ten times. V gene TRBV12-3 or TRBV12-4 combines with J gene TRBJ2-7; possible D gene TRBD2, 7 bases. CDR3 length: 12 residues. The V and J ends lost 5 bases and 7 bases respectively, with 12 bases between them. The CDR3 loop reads CASSRTAGEQYF. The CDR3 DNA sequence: TGTGCCAGCAGTAGGACAGCGGGGGAGCAGTACTTC.

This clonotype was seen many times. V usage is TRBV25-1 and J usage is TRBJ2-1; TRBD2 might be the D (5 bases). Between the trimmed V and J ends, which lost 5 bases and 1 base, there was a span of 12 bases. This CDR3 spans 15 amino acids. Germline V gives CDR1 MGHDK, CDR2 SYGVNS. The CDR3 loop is CASSSPGLSYNEQFF. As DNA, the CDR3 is TGTGCCAGCAGTTCCCCGGGATTATCCTACAATGAGCAGTTCTTC.

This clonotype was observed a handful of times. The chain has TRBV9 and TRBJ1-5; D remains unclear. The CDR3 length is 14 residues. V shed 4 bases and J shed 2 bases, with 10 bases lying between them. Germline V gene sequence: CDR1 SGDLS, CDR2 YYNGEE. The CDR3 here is CASSPERGNQPQHF. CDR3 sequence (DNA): TGTGCCAGCAGCCCCGAACGAGGCAATCAGCCCCAGCATTTT. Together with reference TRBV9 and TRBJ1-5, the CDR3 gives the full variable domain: DSGVTQTPKHLITATGQRVTLRCSPRSGDLSVYWYQQSLDQGLQFLIQYYNGEERAKGNILERFSAQQFPDLHSELNLSSLELGDSALYFCASSPERGNQPQHFGDGTRLSIL.

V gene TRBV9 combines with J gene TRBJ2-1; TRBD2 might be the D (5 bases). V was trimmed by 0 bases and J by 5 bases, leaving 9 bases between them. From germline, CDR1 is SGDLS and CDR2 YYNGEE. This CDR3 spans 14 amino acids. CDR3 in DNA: TGTGCCAGCAGCGTAGAAGCGGTTAACAATGAGCAGTTCTTC. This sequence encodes CASSVEAVNNEQFF.

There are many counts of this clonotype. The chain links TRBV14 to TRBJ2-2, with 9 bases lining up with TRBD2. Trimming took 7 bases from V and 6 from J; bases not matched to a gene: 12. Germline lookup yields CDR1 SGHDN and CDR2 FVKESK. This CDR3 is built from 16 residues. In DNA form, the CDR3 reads TGTGCCAGCAACCGCGGTGGACTAGCGTGGCCCGGGGAGCTGTTTTTT. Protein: CASNRGGLAWPGELFF.

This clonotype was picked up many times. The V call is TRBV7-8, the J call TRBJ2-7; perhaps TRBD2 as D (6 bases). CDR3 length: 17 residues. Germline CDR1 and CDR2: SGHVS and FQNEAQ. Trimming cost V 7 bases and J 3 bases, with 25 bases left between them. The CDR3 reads CASTRRGTLDVFYEQYF. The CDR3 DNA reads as TGTGCCAGCACACGCCGGGGGACTCTCGATGTCTTCTACGAGCAGTACTTC.

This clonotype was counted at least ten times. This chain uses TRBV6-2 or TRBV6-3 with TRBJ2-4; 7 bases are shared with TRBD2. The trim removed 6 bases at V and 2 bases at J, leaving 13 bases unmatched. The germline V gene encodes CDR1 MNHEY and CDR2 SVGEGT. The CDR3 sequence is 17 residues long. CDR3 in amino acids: CASRQIRGSTTKNIQYF. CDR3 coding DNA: TGTGCCAGCAGACAAATTCGCGGGAGTACGACCAAAAACATTCAGTACTTC.